This T cell receptor (beta chain) was captured in a study of blood T cell repertoires in COVID-19. Study details: PBMCs, B-cell-depleted T cells, or T cells were the source of the cDNA or gDNA that made up the material.

The Seattle site enrolled patients during active infection and followed them longitudinally. The length of the CDR3 is 16 residues. The germline V gene encodes CDR1 MDHEN and CDR2 SYDVKM. V shed 2 bases, J shed 6 bases, and the junction held 6 bases outside the gene matches. Per the authors' pipeline: Using reference gene primer amplification, nucleated cell counts were estimated. The protocol was immunoSEQ multiplex PCR, while the TCRdb copy is restricted to in-frame clones and leaves out a portion. Clone size and the V and J calls come from that table; the DNA yielded D and trimming. The sample has 160,000 or so clones, approximately 90% seen once.

The sample was peripheral blood. This chain connects TRBV28 to TRBJ2-5, with 13 bases fitting TRBD2. The clonotype originates from a woman in her sixties or seventies with COVID-19, enrolled during active disease. CDR3 sequence (DNA): TGTGCCAGCAGTTTAGGCGGGACTAGCGGGGTTCAGACCCAGTACTTC. Residues: CASSLGGTSGVQTQYF. The full variable domain, with the rest looked up from reference TRBV28 and TRBJ2-5, is DVKVTQSSRYLVKRTGEKVFLECVQDMDHENMFWYRQDPGLGLRLIYFSYDVKMKEKGDIPEGYSVSREKKERFSLILESASTNQTSMYLCASSLGGTSGVQTQYFGPGTRLLVL.